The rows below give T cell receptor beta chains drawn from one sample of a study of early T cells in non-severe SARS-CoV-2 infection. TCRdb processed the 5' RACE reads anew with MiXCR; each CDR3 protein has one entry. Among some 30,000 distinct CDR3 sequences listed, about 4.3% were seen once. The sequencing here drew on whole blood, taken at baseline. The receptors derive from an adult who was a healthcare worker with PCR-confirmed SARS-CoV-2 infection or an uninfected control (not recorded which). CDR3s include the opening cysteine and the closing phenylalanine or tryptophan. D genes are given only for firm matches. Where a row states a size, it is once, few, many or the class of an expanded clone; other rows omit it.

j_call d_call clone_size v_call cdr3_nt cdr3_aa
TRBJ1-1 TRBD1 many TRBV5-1 TGCGCCAGCAGCCGGGACAGGGTTGACACTGAAGCTTTCTTT CASSRDRVDTEAFF
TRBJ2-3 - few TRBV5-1 TGTGCCAGCAGCTTGGAAGATACGCAGTATTTT CASSLEDTQYF
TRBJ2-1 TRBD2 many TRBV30 TGTGCCTGGAGTGGGGCCTCTAGCGGGAGCCGTGGAAATGAGCAGTTCTTC CAWSGASSGSRGNEQFF
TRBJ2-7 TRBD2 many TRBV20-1 TGCAGTGCCACGGGACTAGCGATAGGCTACGAGCAGTACTTC CSATGLAIGYEQYF
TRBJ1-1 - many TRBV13 TGTGCCAGCAGCTACAGGGCCACTGAAGCTTTCTTT CASSYRATEAFF
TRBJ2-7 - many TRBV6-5 TGTGCCAGCAGTTACTTAAACCCTACCTCCTACGAGCAGTACTTC CASSYLNPTSYEQYF
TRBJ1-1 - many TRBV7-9 TGTGCCAGCTTAATAGTTGGTCAGGGTCGAGGGAACACTGAAGCTTTCTTT CASLIVGQGRGNTEAFF
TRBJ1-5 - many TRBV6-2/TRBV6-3 TGTGCCAGCAGTGACAGGAGCAATCAGCCCCAGCATTTT CASSDRSNQPQHF
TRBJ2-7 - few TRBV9 TGTGCCAGAGCCAGGGACGGCGCCTACGAGCAGTACTTC CARARDGAYEQYF
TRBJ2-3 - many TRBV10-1 TGCGCCAGCAGTTATAGCACAGATACGCAGTATTTT CASSYSTDTQYF
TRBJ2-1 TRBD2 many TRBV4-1 TGCGCCAGCAGCTTAAGACAGGGTCTGGGGACTAGCGGGAGTAATGAGCAGTTCTTC CASSLRQGLGTSGSNEQFF
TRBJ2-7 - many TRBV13 TGTGCCAGCACCTTAGGGGAGACCTCCTACGAGCAGTACTTC CASTLGETSYEQYF
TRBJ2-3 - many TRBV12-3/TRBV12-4 TGTGCCAGCAGCACCGGGCCAACGACCACAGATACGCAGTATTTT CASSTGPTTTDTQYF
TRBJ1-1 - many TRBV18 TGTGCCAGCTCACTAAACACTGAAGCTTTCTTT CASSLNTEAFF
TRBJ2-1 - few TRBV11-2 TGTGCCAGCAGCCCTACAAGGAATGAGCAGTTCTTC CASSPTRNEQFF
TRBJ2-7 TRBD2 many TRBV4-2 TGTGCCAGCAGCCAGTCCTTAGCGGGGGGGCCAGGCGAGCAGTACTTC CASSQSLAGGPGEQYF
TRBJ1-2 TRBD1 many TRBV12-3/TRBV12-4 TGTGCCAGCAGTTTCCTAGGGGGCGCGGGAGGCTACACCTTC CASSFLGGAGGYTF
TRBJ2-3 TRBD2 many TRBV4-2 TGTGCCAGCAGCCCCGGGACTAGCGGGGGGACAGATACGCAGTATTTT CASSPGTSGGTDTQYF
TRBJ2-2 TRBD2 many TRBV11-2 TGTGCCAGCAGCCCTAGCGGGAGGACCGGGGAGCTGTTTTTT CASSPSGRTGELFF
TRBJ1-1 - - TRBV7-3 TGTGCCAGCAGCTTACACAGAACGAACACTGAAGCTTTCTTT CASSLHRTNTEAFF
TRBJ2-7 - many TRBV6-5 TGTGCCAGCAGTTACAGACAGACTTGGAACGAGCAGTACTTC CASSYRQTWNEQYF
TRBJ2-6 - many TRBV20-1 TGCAGTGCTAGAGATTTCCGGGGAAGCTCTGGGGCCAACGTCCTGACTTTC CSARDFRGSSGANVLTF
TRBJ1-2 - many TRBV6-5 TGTGCCACTTACTCCACAGTGTCTTATGGCTACACCTTC CATYSTVSYGYTF
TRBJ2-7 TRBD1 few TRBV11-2 TGTGCCAGCAGCTTCGCGTCGGACAGGGGGCAATACGAGCAGTACTTC CASSFASDRGQYEQYF
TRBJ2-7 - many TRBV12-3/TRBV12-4 TGTGCCAGCAGTTTGAACAGGATCTACGAGCAGTACTTC CASSLNRIYEQYF
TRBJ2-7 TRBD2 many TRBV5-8 TGTGCCAGCAGCTTGGAACTAGCGACCTACGAGCAGTACTTC CASSLELATYEQYF
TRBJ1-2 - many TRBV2 TGTGCCAGCAGTGTCACTGATTCCCCCTATGGCTACACCTTC CASSVTDSPYGYTF
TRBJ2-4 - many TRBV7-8 TGTGCCAGCAGCTCCCAGCTTAGGGGGTACATTCAGTACTTC CASSSQLRGYIQYF
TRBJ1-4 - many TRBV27 TGTGCCAGCAGTCGATCCGGGCCCAATGAAAAACTGTTTTTT CASSRSGPNEKLFF
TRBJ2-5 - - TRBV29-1 TGCAGCGTTGACCCTGGACCGCCCCTCCAAGAGACCCAGTACTTC CSVDPGPPLQETQYF
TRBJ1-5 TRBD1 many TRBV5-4 TGTGCCAGCAGCCGACAGGGGAGCAATCAGCCCCAGCATTTT CASSRQGSNQPQHF
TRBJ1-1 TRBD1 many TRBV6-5 TGTGCCAGCAGTTACTCGTACAGGGGGGCTGAAGCTTTCTTT CASSYSYRGAEAFF
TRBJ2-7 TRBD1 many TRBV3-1 TGTGCCAGCAGCCAGGTCGGGACAGGGAAAGTCGAGCAGTACTTC CASSQVGTGKVEQYF
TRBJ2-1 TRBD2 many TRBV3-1 TGTGCCAGCAGCCAAGATCTGAATAGCGGGACCTACAATGAGCAGTTCTTC CASSQDLNSGTYNEQFF
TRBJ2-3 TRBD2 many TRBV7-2 TGTGCCAGCAGGGGGACTAGCAGTCACACAGATACGCAGTATTTT CASRGTSSHTDTQYF
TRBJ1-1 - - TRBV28 TGTGCCAGCGAGACAGGCCCTATGAACACTGAAGCTTTCTTT CASETGPMNTEAFF
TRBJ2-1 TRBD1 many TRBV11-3 TGTGCCACCTCTGAGAACTTCGGACAGGGGAAGGCTGAGCAGTTCTTC CATSENFGQGKAEQFF
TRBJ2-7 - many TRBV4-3 TGCGCCAGCAGCCACGTTGGGGCGAACGAGCAGTACTTC CASSHVGANEQYF
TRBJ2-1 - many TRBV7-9 TGTGCCAGCAGCTTAGGGGCGGTGAAAGCCAATGAGCAGTTCTTC CASSLGAVKANEQFF
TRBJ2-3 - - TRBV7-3 - CASSTTGLERGIRSIF
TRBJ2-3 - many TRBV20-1 TGCAGTGCCCCTAAAAGTGATGGAGCAGCAGATACGCAGTATTTT CSAPKSDGAADTQYF
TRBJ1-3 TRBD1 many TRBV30 TGTGCCTGGAGTCGGGACAGATCCTCTGGAAACACCATATATTTT CAWSRDRSSGNTIYF
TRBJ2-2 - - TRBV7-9 TGTGCCAGCAGCTTAGCTGGAAGGGCCGGGGAGCTGTTTTTT CASSLAGRAGELFF
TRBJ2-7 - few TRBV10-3 TGTGCCATCAGTGAGTCTCTTGACTACGAGCAGTACTTC CAISESLDYEQYF
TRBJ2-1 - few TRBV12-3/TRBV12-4 TGTGCCAGCAGTCAGGCGGGCCCCTACAATGAGCAGTTCTTC CASSQAGPYNEQFF
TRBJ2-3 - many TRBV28 TGTGCCAGCGTCCCGACAATACGCACAGATACGCAGTATTTT CASVPTIRTDTQYF
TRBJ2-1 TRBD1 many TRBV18 TGTGCCAGCTCACCAAGGAGTCTAGGGCTGGGACAGGGTAGGGACAATGAGCAGTTCTTC CASSPRSLGLGQGRDNEQFF